The 31 T cell receptor beta chains below all came from one sample that was sequenced in a study of molecular identifiers for immune sequencing clone quantification. TCRdb reprocessed the PCR reads via MiXCR and lists one record per CDR3 protein. The data hold approximately 320,000 distinct CDR3 sequences, with roughly 24% observed a single time. Sequencing was performed on naive CD8+ T cells from blood, with Jurkat cell RNA spiked in. Sample subset: FACS-sorted CD8+CD4-CCR7+CD45RA+ naive T cells. These TCRs come from a human donor in good health. Some libraries in this study had Jurkat cell RNA spiked in.

This chain uses TRBV20-1 with TRBJ2-7, with TRBD2 as a possible D gene (5 bases). This CDR3 has 16 residues. The V gene's germline CDR1 is DFQATT and CDR2 SNEGSKA (reference sequence). Trimming removed 6 bases at V and 0 bases at J, with 21 bases between. The CDR3: CSARPGPKRSSYEQYF. CDR3 coding DNA: TGCAGTGCCAGACCCGGACCGAAGCGGAGCTCCTACGAGCAGTACTTC.

This chain joins TRBV2 and TRBJ2-7; 10 positions agree with TRBD2. V lost 1 base to trimming and J lost 0 bases; unmatched junction nucleotides: 6. The CDR3 spans 17 residues. Germline assignment: CDR1 SNHLY and CDR2 FYNNEI. The chain's CDR3 is CASSEDLAGAHSYEQYF. In nucleotides, the CDR3 is TGTGCCAGCAGTGAAGACCTAGCGGGAGCCCACTCCTACGAGCAGTACTTC.

Details on this clonotype: This CDR3 fails to terminate in the conserved phenylalanine or tryptophan, so it likely reflects a read error. V gene TRBV27 combines with J gene TRBJ1-2; 7 bases fit TRBD1. J was trimmed by 2 bases and V by 6 bases; bases with no gene match: 15. The CDR3 loop spans 17 amino acids. From germline, CDR1 is MNHEY and CDR2 SMNVEV (reference sequence). In nucleotides, the CDR3 is TGTGCCAGCAGCCAGATCCCTAACAGGGGTTGGAACTATGGCTACACCCTC. Amino acid sequence: CASSQIPNRGWNYGYTL.

With respect to this clonotype: This could be a read error, since a much larger clone is one nucleotide away. It is likely a read error, because the conserved phenylalanine at the end of the CDR3 is missing. This chain links TRBV7-9 with TRBJ1-3, with 7 bases lining up with TRBD1. V gave up 5 bases and J gave up 0 bases; unmatched junction bases: 7. The CDR3 has 16 residues. The germline V gene has CDR1 SEHNR and CDR2 FQNEAQ (reference sequence). CDR3 region: CASSMGQLVSGNTIYL. CDR3 nucleotide sequence: TGTGCCAGCAGCATGGGACAGCTAGTCTCTGGAAACACCATATATCTT.

This clonotype was detected many times. The V call is TRBV19, the J call TRBJ2-7; D not certain. V was pared by 5 bases and J by 2 bases, with 10 bases between. Germline V CDR1 and CDR2: LNHDA, SQIVND (reference sequence). This CDR3 has 13 amino acids. The CDR3 reads CASSRVEAYEQYF. The CDR3 coding sequence is TGTGCCAGTAGTCGGGTGGAAGCCTACGAGCAGTACTTC. The full variable domain, with the rest looked up from reference TRBV19 and TRBJ2-7, is DGGITQSPKYLFRKEGQNVTLSCEQNLNHDAMYWYRQDPGQGLRLIYYSQIVNDFQKGDIAEGYSVSREKKESFPLTVTSAQKNPTAFYLCASSRVEAYEQYFGPGTRLTVT.

This clonotype was seen at least ten times. The chain uses TRBV13 and TRBJ2-3; D gene ambiguous. Looked up from germline, CDR1 is PRHDT and CDR2 is FYEKMQ (reference sequence). Trimming pared 3 bases from V and 1 base from J, leaving 17 bases between. The CDR3 sequence is 17 residues long. This CDR3 is CASSFNRYGPGTDTQYF. The CDR3 DNA reads as TGTGCCAGCAGCTTCAATCGATACGGACCAGGCACAGATACGCAGTATTTT.

This chain joins TRBV6-2 or TRBV6-3 and TRBJ2-1; TRBD2 might be the D (5 bases). The CDR3 runs 13 residues. Germline-derived CDR1 and CDR2 are MNHEY and SVGEGT. V dropped 6 bases and J dropped 6 bases, with 12 bases sitting between them. The CDR3: CASSHGLANEQFF. DNA of the CDR3: TGTGCCAGCAGCCACGGACTGGCCAATGAGCAGTTCTTC.

This clonotype was detected only a few times. V usage is TRBV5-6 and J usage is TRBJ1-1; D unclear. CDR1 is SGHDT, CDR2 YYEEEE, per germline. V lost 0 bases and J 2 bases, leaving 8 bases between the germline ends. This CDR3 comprises 14 residues. CDR3 residues: CASSLGVGNTEAFF. Written as DNA, the CDR3 is TGTGCCAGCAGCTTGGGGGTAGGAAACACTGAAGCTTTCTTT.

V gene TRBV6-2 or TRBV6-3 combines with J gene TRBJ2-3, with D uncertain. Per the germline V gene, CDR1 is MNHEY and CDR2 is SVGEGT. The V end was cut by 7 bases, the J end by 6 bases, with 14 bases between. The CDR3 is 13 amino acids. CDR3 nucleotides: TGTGCCAGCAATCCTTACCCCACGGATACGCAGTATTTT. Translated, it gives CASNPYPTDTQYF.

This clonotype was counted between two and nine times. V and J are TRBV4-3 and TRBJ2-5, with 12 bases that match TRBD2. Germline trimming cut 3 bases from V and 5 bases from J; bases unmatched to any gene: 7. The germline CDR1 and CDR2 sequences are LGHNA and YSLEER. The CDR3 covers 16 residues. The CDR3 coding sequence is TGCGCCAGCAGCCATTCTAGCGGGGGGGCCGGGGAGACCCAGTACTTC. Protein: CASSHSSGGAGETQYF.

This clonotype was recorded once. A much larger clone lies one base from this, so it may be a read error. Without the conserved terminal phenylalanine or tryptophan, this CDR3 likely stems from a read error. This chain links TRBV7-9 with TRBJ2-5; TRBD1 agrees at 8 bases. Germline V gene data show CDR1 as SEHNR and CDR2 as FQNEAQ (reference sequence). V lost 6 bases and J lost 3; bases outside the gene matches: 3. CDR3 length equals 13 residues. This chain's CDR3 is CASRPQGEETQYL. The CDR3 nucleotides are TGTGCCAGCAGACCACAGGGGGAAGAGACCCAGTACCTC.

Comments on this clonotype: Mismatch with germline at one junction end may stem from a read error. The V call is TRBV13, the J call TRBJ2-5; D gene uncertain. Germline V gives CDR1 PRHDT, CDR2 FYEKMQ (reference sequence). This CDR3 has 13 residues. CDR3 bases: TGTGCCTGCAGCCCCACTGGCCAAGAGACCCAGTACTTC. As protein: CACSPTGQETQYF.

This clonotype came up many times. The chain links TRBV2 to TRBJ1-4; D is ambiguous. CDR3 size: 17 residues. CDR1 SNHLY and CDR2 FYNNEI come from the germline V gene. V was clipped by 5 bases and J by 0 bases, with 16 bases between them. The CDR3 is CASSRGATRPTNEKLFF. The CDR3 DNA reads as TGTGCCAGCAGTCGGGGAGCTACCCGCCCAACTAATGAAAAACTGTTTTTT.

This clonotype came up a few times. The chain couples TRBV7-9 to TRBJ2-5; perhaps TRBD2 as D (7 bases). CDR1 is SEHNR and CDR2 is FQNEAQ in the germline V gene (reference sequence). The CDR3 extends over 15 amino acids. V dropped 8 bases and J dropped 3 bases, with 19 bases sitting between them. CDR3: CASQWNGGPEETQYF. Written as DNA, the CDR3 is TGTGCCAGCCAATGGAACGGGGGGCCTGAAGAGACCCAGTACTTC.

Comments on this clonotype: Because it lacks the conserved phenylalanine or tryptophan at the end, this CDR3 is likely a read error. The CDR3 bases are TGTGCCAGCAGTCTCGCAAAGAACACTGAAGCTTTCTCT. Translated: CASSLAKNTEAFS. The chain links TRBV12-3 or TRBV12-4 to TRBJ1-1; D uncertain. This CDR3 has 13 residues. The germline V and J ends were trimmed by 5 bases and 1 base, with 8 bases remaining between them.

Regarding this clonotype: Given a much more abundant clone one base away, this may be a read error. The chain's CDR3 is CASSSYSGGQEPQYF. In DNA form, the CDR3 reads TGTGCCAGCAGTTCCTACTCTGGCGGACAAGAGCCCCAGTACTTC. The rearrangement uses TRBV6-5 and TRBJ2-5; D is perhaps TRBD1 (5 bases). The germline gives CDR1 MNHEY, CDR2 SVGAGI. CDR3 length: 15 residues.

This clonotype was seen ten or more times. This rearrangement joins TRBV7-9 to TRBJ2-4; 8 nucleotides agree with TRBD1. The CDR3 length is 15 residues. In germline, CDR1 is SEHNR, CDR2 FQNEAQ (reference sequence). Trimming at V came to 5 bases and at J to 7 bases, leaving 10 bases not matched to a gene. The CDR3 nucleotides read TGTGCCAGCAGCCCAGGTCCAGGGGGCGCGAACATTCAGTACTTC. This codes for CASSPGPGGANIQYF.

This clonotype turned up a few times. The chain has TRBV19 and TRBJ2-7; 9 bases map to TRBD1. The CDR3 totals 16 residues. V was clipped by 3 bases and J by 3 bases; unmatched bases: 9. CDR1 is LNHDA and CDR2 is SQIVND in the germline V gene (reference sequence). CDR3 region: CASSIGGQGFYYEQYF. CDR3 bases: TGTGCCAGTAGTATCGGGGGACAGGGATTTTACTACGAGCAGTACTTC.

The chain carries TRBV11-2 and TRBJ2-7; 7 positions match TRBD1. Germline V gene sequence: CDR1 SGHAT, CDR2 FQNNGV. The CDR3 runs to 13 residues. The trim removed 5 bases at V and 3 bases at J, leaving 4 bases unmatched. This CDR3 is CASSPWDSYEQYF. CDR3 sequence (DNA): TGTGCCAGCAGCCCCTGGGACAGCTACGAGCAGTACTTC.

This clonotype was seen only a few times. The V call is TRBV3-2, the J call TRBJ1-5; the table's D call TRBD1 went unverified against the DNA. TRBV3-2 is marked as a pseudogene. CDR3 length: 16 amino acids. The CDR3 loop reads CASSPPGPQRDQPQHF. CDR3 nucleotides: TGTGCCAGCAGCCCGCCGGGACCTCAAAGGGATCAGCCCCAGCATTTT.

About this clonotype itself: A much larger clone lies a single base off, so this may be a read error. The V and J genes are TRBV5-3 and TRBJ2-5; D is unclear. TRBV5-3 is reported as an ORF; its role is uncertain. The CDR3 has 15 amino acids. CDR3 DNA: TGTGCCAGCAGCTTGACACAGTGGTACCAAGAGCCCCAGTACTTC. Its translation: CASSLTQWYQEPQYF.

This clonotype was recorded a few times. This chain joins TRBV19 and TRBJ1-5; TRBD1 might be the D (6 bases). Trimming left V 8 bases short and J 9 bases short, with 23 bases between. This CDR3 has 15 amino acids. Germline CDR1 LNHDA, CDR2 SQIVND (reference sequence). This chain's CDR3 is CASHTQGSGVGPQHF. The CDR3 DNA reads as TGTGCCAGTCATACTCAGGGGTCTGGGGTAGGGCCCCAGCATTTT.

This clonotype was counted many times. The chain employs TRBV13 and TRBJ2-7; TRBD1 matches 10 bases. This CDR3 region has 14 residues. In germline, CDR1 is PRHDT, CDR2 FYEKMQ (reference sequence). Trimming took 4 bases from V and 2 from J; bases not matched to a gene: 2. Here the CDR3 DNA reads TGTGCCAGCAGCTCCGGGACAGGGGCCTACGAGCAGTACTTC. This translates into CASSSGTGAYEQYF.

This clonotype was observed a few times. The chain has TRBV4-3 and TRBJ2-7, with D possibly being TRBD1 or TRBD2 (5 bases each). Germline CDR1 is LGHNA and CDR2 is YSLEER. The CDR3 is 15 amino acids. The V end was cut by 0 bases, the J end by 0 bases, with 9 bases between. The CDR3 loop is CASSQDRGHSYEQYF. DNA for the CDR3: TGCGCCAGCAGCCAAGATCGGGGCCACTCCTACGAGCAGTACTTC.

This clonotype was seen repeatedly, ten times or more. The J gene is TRBJ2-7, the V gene TRBV12-3 or TRBV12-4; TRBD2 matches 9 bases. V was pared by 5 bases and J by 4 bases, with 6 bases of the junction left unmatched. CDR3 length: 14 residues. The CDR3 spells CASSNSREGYEQYF. CDR3 sequence (DNA): TGTGCCAGCAGTAATTCGCGGGAGGGGTACGAGCAGTACTTC.

This clonotype was seen ten or more times. The rearrangement joins TRBV7-8 to TRBJ1-5; 7 bases map to TRBD1. Germline assignment: CDR1 SGHVS and CDR2 FQNEAQ. CDR3 size: 15 residues. V shed 5 bases, J shed 6 bases, and the junction held 10 bases outside the gene matches. This chain's CDR3 is CASSLDREEGQPQHF. The CDR3 DNA follows: TGTGCCAGCAGCCTAGACAGGGAAGAGGGTCAGCCCCAGCATTTT.

This clonotype was counted ten times or more. V usage is TRBV15 and J usage is TRBJ1-5; D not certain. Trimming cost V 8 bases and J 1 base, with 9 bases left between them. Germline assignment: CDR1 LNHNV and CDR2 YYDKDF (reference sequence). The CDR3 covers 13 residues. CDR3 bases: TGTGCCACCCAGGAGCGAAGCAATCAGCCCCAGCATTTT. Protein: CATQERSNQPQHF.

Comments on this clonotype: This may be a read error: a much more frequent sequence differs by one nucleotide. The V and J genes are TRBV29-1 and TRBJ1-4; D gene uncertain. Germline V CDR1 and CDR2: SQVTM, ANQGSEA. The ends were cut back, 7 bases at V and 12 bases at J, with 15 bases in the middle. The CDR3 is 11 amino acids. This chain's CDR3 is CSARRGEELFF. DNA of the CDR3: TGCAGCGCACGGCGGGGAGAAGAACTGTTTTTT.

The sample holds a few counts of this clonotype. The chain employs TRBV4-3 and TRBJ1-5; the D gene is possibly TRBD1 (5 bases). V was trimmed by 1 base and J by 0 bases, leaving 10 bases between them. Germline CDR1 reads LGHNA; CDR2 reads YSLEER. This CDR3 comprises 16 residues. CDR3 DNA sequence: TGCGCCAGCAGCCAAGGCCTAGGGGCTAGCAATCAGCCCCAGCATTTT. It is translated as CASSQGLGASNQPQHF.

This clonotype showed up just a few times. CDR3 region: CASSRGLDAFF. The CDR3 DNA sequence: TGTGCCAGCAGCCGGGGGCTCGACGCTTTCTTT. The chain has TRBV5-4 and TRBJ1-1, with D perhaps matching TRBD1 (6 bases). Trimming removed 4 bases from V and 11 bases from J, with 12 bases in between. The CDR3 spans 11 residues. Germline V lookup: CDR1 SGHNT, CDR2 YYREEE (reference sequence).

This clonotype has a handful of counts. The chain couples TRBV20-1 to TRBJ1-4, with a possible D match to TRBD1 (6 bases). Per the germline V gene, CDR1 is DFQATT and CDR2 is SNEGSKA (reference sequence). Deletions cut 0 bases from V and 6 bases from J, with 14 bases between. CDR3 length equals 15 residues. CDR3 protein: CSARDVGGADEKLFF. The CDR3, as DNA: TGCAGTGCTAGAGATGTCGGGGGGGCAGATGAAAAACTGTTTTTT.